The clone carrying this T cell receptor beta chain showed up just a few times. Its antigen is undetermined. These data come from a study of cytomegalovirus exposure and HLA in healthy donors. Study-level results: Because they were indistinguishable, some V segments, including TRBV6-2 and TRBV6-3, were excluded.

The CDR3 covers 15 residues. V shed 1 base and J shed 7 bases, with 13 bases lying between them. Germline V gives CDR1 SGHVS, CDR2 FNYEAQ. Use of 60 Vbeta and 13 Jbeta primers characterized the PCR. TCRdb's copy holds only in-frame clones and misses some; the assay was immunoSEQ multiplex PCR. The repertoire consists of 110,000 or so clones, with about 70% occurring once and the leading ten covering more than 10%. V gene TRBV7-6 combines with J gene TRBJ2-2; possibly TRBD1 for D (5 bases). Specimen: PBMCs. This clonotype originated in a woman between 35 and 50 years old in good health and CMV-seropositive. In nucleotides, the CDR3 is TGTGCCAGCAGCTTAGTTAACAGGCCGGGCGGGGAGCTGTTTTTT. Translated, it gives CASSLVNRPGGELFF.